This T cell receptor (beta chain) was sequenced during a study of cytomegalovirus exposure and HLA in healthy donors. Study-wide context: Counted in an early data release were 65 million to 100 million unique TCRs from HLA-typed donors.

Study results and caveats: Listed as cytomegalovirus-associated were roughly 180 TCR beta chains.

As for this clone: Its antigen is still unknown.

Healthy people donating bone marrow made up the donors. Germline V gives CDR1 LNHDA, CDR2 SQIVND (reference sequence). The CDR3 consists of 16 residues. V lost 3 bases, J lost 3 bases, and 14 bases lay in between. In the PCR, 60 Vbeta and 13 Jbeta primers were used. Profiled with immunoSEQ multiplex PCR; TCRdb holds only in-frame clones, not every one. Of some 170,000 clones listed, over 60% are singletons. The source is a middle-aged man in good health and CMV-seropositive. This chain uses TRBV19 with TRBJ2-2; possibly TRBD2 for D (6 bases). Sample: PBMCs. CDR3 loop: CASSIRQGGYTGELFF. As DNA, the CDR3 is TGTGCCAGTAGTATTCGCCAGGGAGGTTACACCGGGGAGCTGTTTTTT.